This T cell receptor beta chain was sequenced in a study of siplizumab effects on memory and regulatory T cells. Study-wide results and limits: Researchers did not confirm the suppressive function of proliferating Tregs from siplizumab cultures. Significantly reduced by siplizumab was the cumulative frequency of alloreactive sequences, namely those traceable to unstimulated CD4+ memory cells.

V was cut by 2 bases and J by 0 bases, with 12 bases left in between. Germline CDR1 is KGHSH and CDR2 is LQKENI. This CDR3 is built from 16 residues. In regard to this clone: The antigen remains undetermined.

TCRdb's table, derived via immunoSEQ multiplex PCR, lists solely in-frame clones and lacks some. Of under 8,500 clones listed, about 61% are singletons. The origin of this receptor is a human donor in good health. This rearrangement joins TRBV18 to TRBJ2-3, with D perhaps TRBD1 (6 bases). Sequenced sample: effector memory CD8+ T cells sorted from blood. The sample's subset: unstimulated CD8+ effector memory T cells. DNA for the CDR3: TGTGCCAGCTCACCAGGGGGCGCGGAGAGCACAGATACGCAGTATTTT. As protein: CASSPGGAESTDTQYF.